This TCR beta chain was profiled in a study of spatial heterogeneity in lung cancer. Germline V gives CDR1 DFQATT, CDR2 SNEGSKA (reference sequence). The CDR3 is made up of 14 amino acids. Between the trimmed V and J ends, which lost 6 bases and 4 bases, there was a span of 16 bases. Time point denoted: sample taken at primary tumor resection. In each case, whole RNA from tumor, nontumor lung or frozen PBMC was sequenced unsorted. This clonotype was counted at least ten times. Unique molecular identifiers, one per molecule, were present on every TCR cDNA molecule. Each CDR3 protein is one row after TCRdb ran MiXCR on the 5' RACE reads. Of roughly 48,000 distinct CDR3 sequences in the sample, over 4.5% were seen once.

The material was PBMCs, obtained at surgery. The chain links TRBV20-1 to TRBJ2-1; TRBD2 is a possible D gene (5 bases). The receptor was derived from a male donor with early-stage non-small cell lung cancer. The CDR3 coding sequence is TGCAGTGCCGAAAGCGGCCAACCTTACAATGAGCAGTTCTTC. Translation: CSAESGQPYNEQFF.